This TCR beta chain was observed in a study of blood T cell repertoires in COVID-19. As for the study in general: Sites in the United States, Italy and Spain provided acute and convalescent COVID-19 samples. Sources were T cells, B-cell-depleted T cells, or PBMCs; the material itself was cDNA or gDNA.

Authors' data handling: From reference gene primer amplification, estimates of nucleated cell counts were derived. The assay was immunoSEQ multiplex PCR, and TCRdb's table has in-frame clones only and misses some. For V, J and clone size, that table is used; D and trimming come from the DNA. Among 150,000 or so clones listed, 70% to 90% were seen once. The CDR3 is 16 amino acids. Germline CDR1 LGHDT, CDR2 YNNKEL (reference sequence). The V and J ends lost 3 bases and 6 bases respectively, with 20 bases between them. Those enrolled in Seattle joined during active infection and were followed longitudinally afterward.

The chain uses TRBV3-1 (or the pseudogene TRBV3-2) and TRBJ1-2; possibly TRBD1 for D (5 bases). The sequence was obtained from a woman aged 60 to 75 with COVID-19, enrolled during active disease. Sequenced material: peripheral blood. The CDR3 spells CASSHMGGYPFDGYTF. Written as DNA, the CDR3 is TGTGCCAGCAGCCATATGGGGGGGTACCCTTTCGATGGCTACACCTTC.